This entry lists 13 T cell receptor beta chains sequenced from one sample in a study of blood T cell repertoires in COVID-19. Profiled with immunoSEQ multiplex PCR; TCRdb holds only in-frame clones, not every one. The sample yields approximately 100,000 clones, more than 80% seen once. The specimen sequenced was peripheral blood. These receptors were collected from an older woman with acute or convalescent COVID-19.

This chain joins TRBV5-1 and TRBJ1-1; a possible D gene is TRBD1 (6 bases). Germline CDR1 and CDR2: SGHRS and YFSETQ. V lost 2 bases and J 1 base, leaving 12 bases between the germline ends. The CDR3 is made up of 15 amino acids. The CDR3 protein is CASSLTGQTNTEAFF. CDR3 DNA: TGCGCCAGCAGCTTAACTGGACAGACGAACACTGAAGCTTTCTTT.

The chain combines TRBV28 with TRBJ2-3, with 12 bases lining up with TRBD2. The CDR3 has 15 amino acids. The V gene's germline CDR1 is MDHEN and CDR2 SYDVKM. The trim removed 3 bases at V and 8 bases at J, leaving 6 bases unmatched. CDR3 sequence reads: CASSLRLAGGFTQYF. As DNA, the CDR3 is TGTGCCAGCAGTTTGCGGCTAGCGGGAGGGTTTACGCAGTATTTT.

The chain recombines TRBV19 with TRBJ2-1; D may be TRBD1 (5 bases). This CDR3 has 14 residues. Germline V lookup: CDR1 LNHDA, CDR2 SQIVND (reference sequence). Trimming shortened V by 8 bases and J by 9 bases, and 20 bases separated the two germline ends. The DNA for the CDR3 is TGTGCCAGTGCCCTGGACAAGTCCATAGGTGAGCAGTTCTTC. Translation: CASALDKSIGEQFF. Filled out from reference TRBV19 and TRBJ2-1, the complete variable domain reads DGGITQSPKYLFRKEGQNVTLSCEQNLNHDAMYWYRQDPGQGLRLIYYSQIVNDFQKGDIAEGYSVSREKKESFPLTVTSAQKNPTAFYLCASALDKSIGEQFFGPGTRLTVL.

The chain has TRBV9 and TRBJ1-3, with 7 bases lining up with TRBD1. CDR1 and CDR2 from the germline V gene are SGDLS and YYNGEE. This CDR3 contains 16 residues. Germline trimming cut 4 bases from V and 2 bases from J; bases unmatched to any gene: 9. The CDR3 nucleotides are TGTGCCAGCAGCATGCTCCCCACAGGGGCTGGAAACACCATATATTTT. Its translation: CASSMLPTGAGNTIYF.

The V call is TRBV5-1, the J call TRBJ2-3, with a tentative D call TRBD1 (5 bases). The CDR3 consists of 15 residues. The germline gives CDR1 SGHRS, CDR2 YFSETQ. With 2 bases removed from V and 6 bases from J, the gap between germline ends came to 16 bases. The CDR3 protein is CASSLVRGVIDTQYF. CDR3 bases: TGCGCCAGCAGCTTAGTAAGGGGCGTCATCGATACGCAGTATTTT.

The chain has TRBV19 and TRBJ1-2; possible D gene TRBD1, 5 bases. The CDR3 spans 13 residues. Trimming left V 3 bases short and J 7 bases short, with 12 bases between. The V gene's germline CDR1 is LNHDA and CDR2 SQIVND (reference sequence). DNA of the CDR3: TGTGCCAGTAGTATCGCCAGGGTGGGTGGCTACACCTTC. Protein: CASSIARVGGYTF.

The chain carries TRBV18 and TRBJ1-2, with a possible D match to TRBD1 (6 bases). Trimming shortened V by 6 bases and J by 6 bases, and 14 bases separated the two germline ends. CDR1 and CDR2 from the germline V gene are KGHSH and LQKENI. This CDR3 is 13 amino acids long. This CDR3 is CASSHTGKNGYTF. For the CDR3, the DNA is TGTGCCAGCTCGCATACAGGGAAGAATGGCTACACCTTC.

The V call is TRBV5-1, the J call TRBJ1-1; D possibly corresponds to TRBD1 (5 bases). In germline, CDR1 is SGHRS, CDR2 YFSETQ. This CDR3 has 15 residues. V was clipped by 0 bases and J by 10 bases, with 19 bases between them. Here the CDR3 reads CASSLVAQDQGAAFF. CDR3 nucleotides: TGCGCCAGCAGCTTGGTAGCTCAGGACCAGGGCGCAGCTTTCTTT.

This clone was recorded only once. The V and J genes are TRBV24-1 and TRBJ2-1; D call uncertain. CDR1 is KGHDR and CDR2 is SFDVKD in the germline V gene. V was shortened by 1 base and J by 7 bases, with 4 bases between the two germline ends. This CDR3 comprises 12 residues. In DNA, the CDR3 is TGTGCCACCAGTGATTTTCAAAATGAGCAGTTCTTC. Residues: CATSDFQNEQFF.

In the case of this clone: A junction end diverges from the germline sequence, so it may reflect a read error. The V gene is TRBV7-6, the J gene TRBJ1-3; D may be TRBD1 (5 bases). Germline values: CDR1 SGHVS, CDR2 FNYEAQ. This CDR3 is 16 amino acids long. CDR3: CASSLAAQGFGNTIYF. In nucleotides, the CDR3 is TGTGCCAGCAGCCTAGCCGCCCAGGGTTTCGGAAACACCATATATTTT.

The V and J genes are TRBV18 and TRBJ1-5; D is perhaps TRBD1 (5 bases). The CDR3 length is 15 residues. Trimming took off 2 bases at V and 6 bases at J, with 14 bases between the two ends. From germline, CDR1 is KGHSH and CDR2 LQKENI. The CDR3 protein is CASSPGSGGTQPQHF. For the CDR3, the DNA is TGTGCCAGCTCACCAGGGTCAGGAGGGACTCAGCCCCAGCATTTT.

V and J are TRBV6-1 and TRBJ2-7; TRBD1 matches 9 bases. The CDR3 totals 15 residues. Germline V gene lookup returns CDR1 MNHNS and CDR2 SASEGT. V was clipped by 0 bases and J by 4 bases; unmatched bases: 4. The CDR3 DNA reads as TGTGCCAGCAGTGAAGCCCTCGGACAGGGGTACGAGCAGTACTTC. Translated, it gives CASSEALGQGYEQYF.

V is TRBV9 and J is TRBJ1-2; D is possibly TRBD1 (6 bases). Germline V gives CDR1 SGDLS, CDR2 YYNGEE. Trimming cost V 0 bases and J 14 bases, with 14 bases left between them. This CDR3 has 12 residues. Here the CDR3 reads CASSVVQGSETF. Written as DNA, the CDR3 is TGTGCCAGCAGCGTAGTCCAGGGGTCCGAGACCTTC.